This paragraph reports one TCR beta chain. This CDR3 is built from 19 residues. The germline gives CDR1 LGHDT, CDR2 YNNKEL (reference sequence). The V and J ends lost 2 bases and 0 bases, in that order; junction bases with no gene match: 9. Clones were read by immunoSEQ multiplex PCR, and TCRdb kept only the in-frame ones, dropping some. The sample records 350,000 to 450,000 clones, around 87% being singletons. The record originates from a study of blood T cell repertoires in COVID-19. Whole-study context: COVID-19 samples, acute and convalescent, were from the United States, Italy and Spain.

The gene calls are TRBV3-1 (or the pseudogene TRBV3-2) and TRBJ1-6; 8 bases are shared with TRBD1. The source is a human donor in a cohort sampled during active COVID-19. The sample comprised peripheral blood. CDR3 sequence reads: CASSQNIRTGRSYNSPLHF. The CDR3 DNA reads as TGTGCCAGCAGCCAAAATATTAGGACAGGGCGCTCCTATAATTCACCCCTCCACTTT.